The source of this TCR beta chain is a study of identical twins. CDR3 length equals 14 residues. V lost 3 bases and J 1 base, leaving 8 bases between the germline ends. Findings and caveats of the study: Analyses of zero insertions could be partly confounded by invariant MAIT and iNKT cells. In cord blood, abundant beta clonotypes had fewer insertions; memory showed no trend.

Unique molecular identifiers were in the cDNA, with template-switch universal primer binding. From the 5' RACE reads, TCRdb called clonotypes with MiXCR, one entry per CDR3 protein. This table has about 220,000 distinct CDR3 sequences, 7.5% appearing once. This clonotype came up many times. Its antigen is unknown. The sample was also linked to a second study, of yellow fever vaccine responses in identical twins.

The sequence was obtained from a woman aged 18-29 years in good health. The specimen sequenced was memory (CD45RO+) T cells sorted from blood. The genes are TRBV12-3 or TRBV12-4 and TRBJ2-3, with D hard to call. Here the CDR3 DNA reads TGTGCCAGCAGTTTGAGCCAGGGCACAGATACGCAGTATTTT. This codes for CASSLSQGTDTQYF.